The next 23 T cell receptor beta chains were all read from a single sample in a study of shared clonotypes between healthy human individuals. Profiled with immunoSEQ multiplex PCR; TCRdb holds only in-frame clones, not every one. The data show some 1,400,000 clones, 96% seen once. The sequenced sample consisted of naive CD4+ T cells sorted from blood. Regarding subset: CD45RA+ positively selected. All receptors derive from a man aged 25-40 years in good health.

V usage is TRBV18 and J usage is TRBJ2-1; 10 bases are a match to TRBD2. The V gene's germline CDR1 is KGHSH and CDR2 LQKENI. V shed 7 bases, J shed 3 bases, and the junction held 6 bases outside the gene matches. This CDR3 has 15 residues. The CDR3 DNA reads TGTGCCAGCTTCGTAGCGGGAGGCAGCTACAATGAGCAGTTCTTC. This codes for CASFVAGGSYNEQFF. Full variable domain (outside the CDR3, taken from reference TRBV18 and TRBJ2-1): NAGVMQNPRHLVRRRGQEARLRCSPMKGHSHVYWYRQLPEEGLKFMVYLQKENIIDESGMPKERFSAEFPKEGPSILRIQQVVRGDSAAYFCASFVAGGSYNEQFFGPGTRLTVL.

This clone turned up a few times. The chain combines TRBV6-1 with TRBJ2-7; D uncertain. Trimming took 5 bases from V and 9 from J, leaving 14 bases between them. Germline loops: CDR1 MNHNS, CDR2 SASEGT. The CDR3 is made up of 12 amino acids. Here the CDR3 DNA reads TGTGCCAGCAGTCGCCGCAACGTAGGGCAGTACTTC. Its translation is CASSRRNVGQYF.

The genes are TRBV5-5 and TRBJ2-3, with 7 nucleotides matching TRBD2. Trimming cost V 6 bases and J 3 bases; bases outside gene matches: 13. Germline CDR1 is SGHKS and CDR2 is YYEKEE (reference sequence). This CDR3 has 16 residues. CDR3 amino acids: CASTLGTMGGTDTQYF. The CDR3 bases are TGTGCCAGCACCCTAGGGACTATGGGGGGGACAGATACGCAGTATTTT.

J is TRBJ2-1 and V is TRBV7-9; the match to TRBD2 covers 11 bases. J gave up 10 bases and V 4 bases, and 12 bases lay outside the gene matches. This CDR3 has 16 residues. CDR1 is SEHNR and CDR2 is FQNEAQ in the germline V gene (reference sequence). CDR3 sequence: CASSSPSLAGVIEQFF. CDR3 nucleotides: TGTGCCAGCAGCTCCCCCTCACTAGCGGGAGTTATCGAGCAGTTCTTC.

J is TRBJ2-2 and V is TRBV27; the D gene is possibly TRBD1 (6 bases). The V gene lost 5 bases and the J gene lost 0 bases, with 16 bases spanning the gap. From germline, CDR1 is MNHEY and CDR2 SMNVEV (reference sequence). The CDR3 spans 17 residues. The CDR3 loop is CASSRPPTGANTGELFF. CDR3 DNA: TGTGCCAGCAGTCGCCCGCCGACAGGCGCGAACACCGGGGAGCTGTTTTTT.

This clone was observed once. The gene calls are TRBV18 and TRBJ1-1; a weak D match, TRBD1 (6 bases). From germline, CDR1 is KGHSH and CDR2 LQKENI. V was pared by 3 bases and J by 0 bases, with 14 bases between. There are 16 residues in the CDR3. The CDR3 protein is CASSPPGWDMNTEAFF. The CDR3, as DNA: TGTGCCAGCTCACCGCCAGGGTGGGACATGAACACTGAAGCTTTCTTT.

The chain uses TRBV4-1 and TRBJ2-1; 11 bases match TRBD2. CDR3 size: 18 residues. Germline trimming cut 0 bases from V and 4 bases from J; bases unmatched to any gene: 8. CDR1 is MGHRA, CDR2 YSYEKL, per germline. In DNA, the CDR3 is TGCGCCAGCAGCCAAGATTTACCCCCTAGCGGGAGGTACAATGAGCAGTTCTTC. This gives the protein CASSQDLPPSGRYNEQFF.

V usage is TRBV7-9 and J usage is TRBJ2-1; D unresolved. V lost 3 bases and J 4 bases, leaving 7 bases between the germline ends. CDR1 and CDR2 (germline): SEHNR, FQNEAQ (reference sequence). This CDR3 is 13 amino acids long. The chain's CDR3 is CASSFRLYNEQFF. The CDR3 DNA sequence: TGTGCCAGCAGCTTCCGTCTTTACAATGAGCAGTTCTTC.

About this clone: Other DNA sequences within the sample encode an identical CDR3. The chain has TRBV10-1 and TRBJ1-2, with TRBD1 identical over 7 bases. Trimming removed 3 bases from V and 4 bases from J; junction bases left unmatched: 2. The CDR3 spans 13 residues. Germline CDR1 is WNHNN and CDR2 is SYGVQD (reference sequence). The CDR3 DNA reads TGCGCCAGCAGTGAAGCAGGGGGCTATGGCTACACCTTC. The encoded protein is CASSEAGGYGYTF.

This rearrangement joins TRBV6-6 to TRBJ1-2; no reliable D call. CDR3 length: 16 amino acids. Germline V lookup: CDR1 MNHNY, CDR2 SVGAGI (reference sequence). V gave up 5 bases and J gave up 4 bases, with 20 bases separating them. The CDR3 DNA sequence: TGTGCCAGCAGTATGCCCCTCCCGGAGTCCCCCTATGGCTACACCTTC. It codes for CASSMPLPESPYGYTF.

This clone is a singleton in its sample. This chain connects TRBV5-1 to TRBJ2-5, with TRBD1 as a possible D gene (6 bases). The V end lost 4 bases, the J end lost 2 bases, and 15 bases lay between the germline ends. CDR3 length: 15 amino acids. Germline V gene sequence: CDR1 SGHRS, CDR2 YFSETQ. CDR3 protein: CASSPRTVFQETQYF. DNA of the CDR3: TGCGCCAGCAGCCCCCGGACAGTTTTTCAAGAGACCCAGTACTTC. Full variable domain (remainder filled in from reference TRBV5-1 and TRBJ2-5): KAGVTQTPRYLIKTRGQQVTLSCSPISGHRSVSWYQQTPGQGLQFLFEYFSETQRNKGNFPGRFSGRQFSNSRSEMNVSTLELGDSALYLCASSPRTVFQETQYFGPGTRLLVL.

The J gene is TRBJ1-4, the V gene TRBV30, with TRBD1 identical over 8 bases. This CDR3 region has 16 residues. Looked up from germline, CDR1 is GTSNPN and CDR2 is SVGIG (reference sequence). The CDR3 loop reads CAVLGQGYPSNEKLFF. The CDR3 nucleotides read TGTGCTGTACTCGGACAGGGCTATCCATCTAATGAAAAACTGTTTTTT.

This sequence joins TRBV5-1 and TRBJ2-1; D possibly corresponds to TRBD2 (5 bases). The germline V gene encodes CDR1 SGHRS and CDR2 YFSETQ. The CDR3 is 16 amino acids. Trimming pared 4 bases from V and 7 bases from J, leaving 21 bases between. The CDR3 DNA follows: TGCGCCAGCAGCCCCCCCGGGGTAGGGTCGTGGAATGAGCAGTTCTTC. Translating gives CASSPPGVGSWNEQFF.

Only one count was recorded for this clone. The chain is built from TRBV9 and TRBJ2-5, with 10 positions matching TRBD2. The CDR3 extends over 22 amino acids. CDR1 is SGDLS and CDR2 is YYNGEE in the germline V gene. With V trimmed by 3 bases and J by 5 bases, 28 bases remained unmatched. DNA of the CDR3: TGTGCCAGCAGCGACGGACCCCCCATTCCTAGCGGGAGACAAGTGGTGCAGGAGACCCAGTACTTC. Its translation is CASSDGPPIPSGRQVVQETQYF.

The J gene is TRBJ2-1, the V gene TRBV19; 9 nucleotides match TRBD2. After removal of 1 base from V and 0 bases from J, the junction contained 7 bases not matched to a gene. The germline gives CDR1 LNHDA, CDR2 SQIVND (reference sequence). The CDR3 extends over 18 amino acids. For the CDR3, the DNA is TGTGCCAGTAGTATAGTATTGGCGGGAGGGAGCTCCTACAATGAGCAGTTCTTC. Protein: CASSIVLAGGSSYNEQFF.

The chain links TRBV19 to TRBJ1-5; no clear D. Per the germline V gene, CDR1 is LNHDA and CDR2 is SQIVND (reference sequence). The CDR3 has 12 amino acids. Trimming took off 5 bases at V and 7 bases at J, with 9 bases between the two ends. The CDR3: CASSWGGQPQHF. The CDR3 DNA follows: TGTGCCAGTAGTTGGGGAGGACAGCCCCAGCATTTT.

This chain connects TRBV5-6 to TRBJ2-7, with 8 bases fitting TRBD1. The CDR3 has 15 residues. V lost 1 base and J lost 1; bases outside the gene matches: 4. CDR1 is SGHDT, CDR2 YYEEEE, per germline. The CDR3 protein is CASSLLWTGSYEQYF. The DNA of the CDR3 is TGTGCCAGCAGCTTGTTGTGGACAGGGTCCTACGAGCAGTACTTC.

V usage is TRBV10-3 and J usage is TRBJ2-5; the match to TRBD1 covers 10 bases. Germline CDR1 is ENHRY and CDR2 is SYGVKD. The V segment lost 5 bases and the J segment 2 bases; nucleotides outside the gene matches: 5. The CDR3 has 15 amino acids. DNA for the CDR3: TGTGCCATCAGTATCGGACAGGGGGTACAAGAGACCCAGTACTTC. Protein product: CAISIGQGVQETQYF.

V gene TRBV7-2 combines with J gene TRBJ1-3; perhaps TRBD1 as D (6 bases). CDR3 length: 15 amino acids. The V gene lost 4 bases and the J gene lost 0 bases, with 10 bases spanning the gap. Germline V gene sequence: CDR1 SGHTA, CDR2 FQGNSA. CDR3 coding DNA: TGTGCCAGCAGCTCGGACAGCCTCTCTGGAAACACCATATATTTT. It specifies CASSSDSLSGNTIYF.

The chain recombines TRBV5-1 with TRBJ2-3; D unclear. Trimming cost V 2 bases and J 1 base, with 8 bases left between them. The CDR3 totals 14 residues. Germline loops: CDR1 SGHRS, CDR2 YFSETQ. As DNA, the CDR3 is TGCGCCAGCAGCTTAAACGCTGGCACAGATACGCAGTATTTT. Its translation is CASSLNAGTDTQYF.

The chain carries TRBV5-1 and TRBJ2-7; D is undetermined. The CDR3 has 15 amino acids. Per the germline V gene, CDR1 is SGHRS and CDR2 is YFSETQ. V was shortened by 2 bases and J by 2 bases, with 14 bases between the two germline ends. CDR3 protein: CASSLSSTDTYEQYF. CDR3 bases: TGCGCCAGCAGCTTAAGCTCGACTGACACCTACGAGCAGTACTTC.

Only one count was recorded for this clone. In DNA, the CDR3 is TGTGCCAGCAGTTTGGCGGACAGGGTGACCGGGGAGCTGTTTTTT. It is translated as CASSLADRVTGELFF. The gene calls are TRBV28 and TRBJ2-2, with TRBD1 identical over 8 bases. Germline V CDR1 and CDR2: MDHEN, SYDVKM. Losses at the gene ends were 3 bases for V and 5 bases for J; bases not matched to a gene: 5. The CDR3 is 15 amino acids.

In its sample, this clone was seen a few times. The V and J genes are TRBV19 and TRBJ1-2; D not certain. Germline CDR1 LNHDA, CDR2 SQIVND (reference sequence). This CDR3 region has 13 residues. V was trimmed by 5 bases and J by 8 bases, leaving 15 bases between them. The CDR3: CASSREGPEGYTF. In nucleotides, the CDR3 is TGTGCCAGTAGTCGGGAGGGTCCTGAAGGCTACACCTTC.